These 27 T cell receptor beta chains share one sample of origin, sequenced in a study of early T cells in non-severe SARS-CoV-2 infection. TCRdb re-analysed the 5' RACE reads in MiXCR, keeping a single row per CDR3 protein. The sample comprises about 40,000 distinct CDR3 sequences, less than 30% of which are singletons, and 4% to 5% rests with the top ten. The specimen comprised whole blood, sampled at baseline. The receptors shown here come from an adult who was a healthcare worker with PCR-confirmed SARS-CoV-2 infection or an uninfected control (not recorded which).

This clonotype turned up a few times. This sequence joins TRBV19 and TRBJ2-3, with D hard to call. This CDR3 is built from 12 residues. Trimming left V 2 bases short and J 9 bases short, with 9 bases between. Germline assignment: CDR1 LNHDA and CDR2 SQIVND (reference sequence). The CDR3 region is CASSITGRTQYF. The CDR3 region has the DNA TGTGCCAGTAGTATAACGGGCCGAACGCAGTATTTT.

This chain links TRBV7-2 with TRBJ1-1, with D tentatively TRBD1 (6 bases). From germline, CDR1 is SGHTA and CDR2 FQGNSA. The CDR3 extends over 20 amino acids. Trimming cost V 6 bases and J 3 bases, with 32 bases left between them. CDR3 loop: CASSQRLFGGELSSDTEAFF. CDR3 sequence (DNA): TGTGCCAGCAGTCAAAGGCTTTTCGGGGGCGAGTTATCTTCCGACACTGAAGCTTTCTTT.

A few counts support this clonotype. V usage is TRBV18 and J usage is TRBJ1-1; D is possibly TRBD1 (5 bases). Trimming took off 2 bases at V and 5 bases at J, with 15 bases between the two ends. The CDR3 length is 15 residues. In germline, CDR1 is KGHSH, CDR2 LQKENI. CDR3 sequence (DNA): TGTGCCAGCTCACCATCATTAGGGAGGGGAACTGAAGCTTTCTTT. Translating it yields CASSPSLGRGTEAFF.

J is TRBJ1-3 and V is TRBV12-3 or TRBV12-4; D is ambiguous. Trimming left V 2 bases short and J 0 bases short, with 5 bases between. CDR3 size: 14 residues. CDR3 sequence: CASSLTVSGNTIYF. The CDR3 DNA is TGTGCCAGCAGTTTAACAGTCTCTGGAAACACCATATATTTT.

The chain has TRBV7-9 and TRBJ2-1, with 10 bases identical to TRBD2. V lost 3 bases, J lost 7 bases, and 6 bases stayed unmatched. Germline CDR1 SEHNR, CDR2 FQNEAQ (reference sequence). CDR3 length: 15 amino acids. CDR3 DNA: TGTGCCAGCAGCTTCCCCTCTAGCGGGAGAAATGAGCAGTTCTTC. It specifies CASSFPSSGRNEQFF.

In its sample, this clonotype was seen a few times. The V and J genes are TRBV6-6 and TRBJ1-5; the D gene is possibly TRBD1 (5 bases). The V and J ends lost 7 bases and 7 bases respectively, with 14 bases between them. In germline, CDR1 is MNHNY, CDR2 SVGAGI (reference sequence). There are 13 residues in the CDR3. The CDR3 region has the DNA TGTGCCAGCACCCCAGGGATTGGCCAGCCCCAGCATTTT. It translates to CASTPGIGQPQHF.

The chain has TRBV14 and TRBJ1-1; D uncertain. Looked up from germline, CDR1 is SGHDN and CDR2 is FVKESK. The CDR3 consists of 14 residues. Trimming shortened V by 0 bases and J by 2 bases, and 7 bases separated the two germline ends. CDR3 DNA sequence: TGTGCCAGCAGCCAAGACCGAGGAAACACTGAAGCTTTCTTT. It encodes CASSQDRGNTEAFF.

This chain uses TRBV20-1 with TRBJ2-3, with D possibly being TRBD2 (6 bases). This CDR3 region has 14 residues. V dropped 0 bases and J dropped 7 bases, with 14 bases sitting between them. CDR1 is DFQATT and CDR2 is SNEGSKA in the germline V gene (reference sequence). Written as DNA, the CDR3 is TGCAGTGCTAGAGATGGAGGGACGCGGAATACGCAGTATTTT. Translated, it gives CSARDGGTRNTQYF.

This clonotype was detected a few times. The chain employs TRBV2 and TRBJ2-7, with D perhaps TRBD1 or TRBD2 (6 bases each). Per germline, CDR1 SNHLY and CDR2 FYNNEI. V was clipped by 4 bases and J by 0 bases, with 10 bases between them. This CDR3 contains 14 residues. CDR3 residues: CASSGEDSSYEQYF. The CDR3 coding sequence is TGTGCCAGCAGTGGGGAGGACAGCTCCTACGAGCAGTACTTC.

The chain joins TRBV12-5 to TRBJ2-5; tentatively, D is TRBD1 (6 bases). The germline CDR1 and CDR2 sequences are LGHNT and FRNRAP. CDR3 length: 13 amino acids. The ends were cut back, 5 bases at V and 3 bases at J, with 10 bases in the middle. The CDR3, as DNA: TGTGCTAGTGGTACCTCAGGGGAAGAGACCCAGTACTTC. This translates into CASGTSGEETQYF.

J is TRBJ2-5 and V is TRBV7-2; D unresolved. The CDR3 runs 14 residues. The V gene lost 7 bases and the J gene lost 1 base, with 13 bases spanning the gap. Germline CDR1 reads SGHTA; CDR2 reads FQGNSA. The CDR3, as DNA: TGTGCCAGCACCCGGATGTCGGGCCAAGAGACCCAGTACTTC. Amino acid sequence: CASTRMSGQETQYF.

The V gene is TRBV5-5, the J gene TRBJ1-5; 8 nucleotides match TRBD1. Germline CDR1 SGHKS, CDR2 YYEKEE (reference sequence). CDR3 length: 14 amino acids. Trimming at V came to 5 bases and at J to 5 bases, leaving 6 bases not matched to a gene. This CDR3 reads CASSRTGMDQPQHF. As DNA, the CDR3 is TGTGCCAGCAGTCGGACAGGGATGGATCAGCCCCAGCATTTT. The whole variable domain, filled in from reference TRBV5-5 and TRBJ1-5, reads DAGVTQSPTHLIKTRGQQVTLRCSPISGHKSVSWYQQVLGQGPQFIFQYYEKEERGRGNFPDRFSARQFPNYSSELNVNALLLGDSALYLCASSRTGMDQPQHFGDGTRLSIL.

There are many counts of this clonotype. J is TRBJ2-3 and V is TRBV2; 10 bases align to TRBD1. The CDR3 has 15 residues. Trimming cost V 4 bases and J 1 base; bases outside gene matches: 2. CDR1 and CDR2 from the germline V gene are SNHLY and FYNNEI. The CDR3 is CASSADRGRTDTQYF. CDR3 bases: TGTGCCAGCAGTGCTGACAGGGGGCGCACAGATACGCAGTATTTT.

The CDR3 region is CASSGNRRDTQYF. CDR3 DNA sequence: TGTGCCAGCAGTGGGAATCGCAGGGATACGCAGTATTTT. This chain links TRBV12-3 or TRBV12-4 with TRBJ2-3; D remains unclear. Between the trimmed V and J ends, which lost 5 bases and 6 bases, there was a span of 12 bases. The CDR3 is 13 residues long.

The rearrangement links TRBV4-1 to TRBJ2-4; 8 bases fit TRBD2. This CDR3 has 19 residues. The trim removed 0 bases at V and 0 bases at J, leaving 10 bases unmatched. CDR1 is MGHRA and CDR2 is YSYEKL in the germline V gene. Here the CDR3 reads CASSQEGRELAVAKNIQYF. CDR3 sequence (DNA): TGCGCCAGCAGCCAAGAGGGTAGAGAACTAGCGGTAGCCAAAAACATTCAGTACTTC.

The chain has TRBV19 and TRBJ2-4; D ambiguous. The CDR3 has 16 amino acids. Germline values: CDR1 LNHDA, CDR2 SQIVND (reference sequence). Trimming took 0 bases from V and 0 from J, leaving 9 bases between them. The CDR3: CASSIDLSLAKNIQYF. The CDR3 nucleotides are TGTGCCAGTAGTATAGATCTGTCTCTAGCCAAAAACATTCAGTACTTC.

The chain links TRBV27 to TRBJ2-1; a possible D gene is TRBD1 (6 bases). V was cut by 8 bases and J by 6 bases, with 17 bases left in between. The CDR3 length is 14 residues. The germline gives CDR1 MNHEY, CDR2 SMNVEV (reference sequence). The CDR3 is CASYPQGIFNEQFF. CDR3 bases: TGTGCCAGCTACCCGCAGGGGATATTCAATGAGCAGTTCTTC.

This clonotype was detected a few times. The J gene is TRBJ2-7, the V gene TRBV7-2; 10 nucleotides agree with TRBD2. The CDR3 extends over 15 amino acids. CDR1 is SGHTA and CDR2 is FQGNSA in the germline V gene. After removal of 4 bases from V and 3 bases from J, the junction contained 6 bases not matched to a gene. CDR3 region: CASSYDTSGNYEQYF. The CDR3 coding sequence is TGTGCCAGCAGCTACGATACTAGCGGGAACTACGAGCAGTACTTC.

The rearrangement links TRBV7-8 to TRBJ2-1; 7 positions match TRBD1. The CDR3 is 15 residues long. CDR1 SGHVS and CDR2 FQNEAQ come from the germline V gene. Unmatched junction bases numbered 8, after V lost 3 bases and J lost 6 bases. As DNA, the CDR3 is TGTGCCAGCAGCTTTAGACAGGGAAGGAGCAATGAGCAGTTCTTC. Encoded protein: CASSFRQGRSNEQFF.

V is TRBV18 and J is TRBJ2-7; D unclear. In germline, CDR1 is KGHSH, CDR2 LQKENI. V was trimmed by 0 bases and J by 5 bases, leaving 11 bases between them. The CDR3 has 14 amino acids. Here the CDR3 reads CASSPPSSWNEQYF. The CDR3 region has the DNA TGTGCCAGCTCACCACCGAGCAGTTGGAACGAGCAGTACTTC.

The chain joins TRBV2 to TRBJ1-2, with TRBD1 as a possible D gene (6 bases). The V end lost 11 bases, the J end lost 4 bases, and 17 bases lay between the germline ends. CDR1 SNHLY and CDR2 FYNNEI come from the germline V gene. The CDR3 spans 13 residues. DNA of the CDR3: TGTGCCCAAGGGGGAGCTAATATCTATGGCTACACCTTC. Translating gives CAQGGANIYGYTF.

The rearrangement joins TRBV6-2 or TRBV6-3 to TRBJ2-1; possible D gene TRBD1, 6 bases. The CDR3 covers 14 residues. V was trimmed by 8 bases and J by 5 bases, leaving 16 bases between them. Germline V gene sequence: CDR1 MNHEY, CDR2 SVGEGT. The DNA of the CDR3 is TGTGCCAGCCGACGGACAGCATTGAACAATGAGCAGTTCTTC. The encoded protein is CASRRTALNNEQFF.

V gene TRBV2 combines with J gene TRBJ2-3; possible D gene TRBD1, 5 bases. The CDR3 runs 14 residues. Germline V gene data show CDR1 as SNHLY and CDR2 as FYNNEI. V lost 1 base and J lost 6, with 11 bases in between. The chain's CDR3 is CASSEEGLEDTQYF. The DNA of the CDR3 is TGTGCCAGCAGTGAAGAGGGGTTGGAGGATACGCAGTATTTT.

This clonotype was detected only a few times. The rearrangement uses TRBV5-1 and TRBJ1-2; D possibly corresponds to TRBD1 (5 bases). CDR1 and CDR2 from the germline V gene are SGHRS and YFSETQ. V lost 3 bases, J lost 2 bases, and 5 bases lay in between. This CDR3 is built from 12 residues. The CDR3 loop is CASSWDNYGYTF. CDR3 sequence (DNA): TGCGCCAGCAGCTGGGACAACTATGGCTACACCTTC.

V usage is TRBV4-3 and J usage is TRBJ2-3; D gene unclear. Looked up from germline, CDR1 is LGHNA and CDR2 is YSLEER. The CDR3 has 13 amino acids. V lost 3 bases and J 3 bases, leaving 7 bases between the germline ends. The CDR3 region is CASSQGNTDTQYF. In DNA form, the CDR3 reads TGCGCCAGCAGCCAGGGGAATACAGATACGCAGTATTTT.

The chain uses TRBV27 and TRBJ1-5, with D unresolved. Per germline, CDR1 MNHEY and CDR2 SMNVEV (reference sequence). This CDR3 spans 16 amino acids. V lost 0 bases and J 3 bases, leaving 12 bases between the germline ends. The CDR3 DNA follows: TGTGCCAGCAGTTTATCCCCGGCAGGCTACAATCAGCCCCAGCATTTT. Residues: CASSLSPAGYNQPQHF.

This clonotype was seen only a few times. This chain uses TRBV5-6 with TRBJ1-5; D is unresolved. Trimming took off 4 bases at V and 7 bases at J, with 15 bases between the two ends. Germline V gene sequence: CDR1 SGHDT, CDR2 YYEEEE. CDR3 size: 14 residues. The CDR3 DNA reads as TGTGCCAGCAGCGTCCTTGGTACTGGGCAGCCCCAGCATTTT. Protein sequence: CASSVLGTGQPQHF.